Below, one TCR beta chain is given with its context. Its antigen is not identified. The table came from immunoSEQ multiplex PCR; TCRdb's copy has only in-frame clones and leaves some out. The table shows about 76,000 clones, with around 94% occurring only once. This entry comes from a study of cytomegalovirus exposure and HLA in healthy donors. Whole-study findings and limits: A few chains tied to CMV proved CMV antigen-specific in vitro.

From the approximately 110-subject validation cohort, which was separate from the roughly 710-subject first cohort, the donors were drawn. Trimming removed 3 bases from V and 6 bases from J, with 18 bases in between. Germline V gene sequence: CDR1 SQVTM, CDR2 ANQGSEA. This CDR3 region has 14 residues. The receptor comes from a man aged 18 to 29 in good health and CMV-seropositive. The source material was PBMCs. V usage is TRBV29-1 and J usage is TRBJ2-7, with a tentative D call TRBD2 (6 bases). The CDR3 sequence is CSVEARREGSEQYF. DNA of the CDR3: TGCAGCGTTGAGGCAAGGCGGGAAGGGTCCGAGCAGTACTTC.